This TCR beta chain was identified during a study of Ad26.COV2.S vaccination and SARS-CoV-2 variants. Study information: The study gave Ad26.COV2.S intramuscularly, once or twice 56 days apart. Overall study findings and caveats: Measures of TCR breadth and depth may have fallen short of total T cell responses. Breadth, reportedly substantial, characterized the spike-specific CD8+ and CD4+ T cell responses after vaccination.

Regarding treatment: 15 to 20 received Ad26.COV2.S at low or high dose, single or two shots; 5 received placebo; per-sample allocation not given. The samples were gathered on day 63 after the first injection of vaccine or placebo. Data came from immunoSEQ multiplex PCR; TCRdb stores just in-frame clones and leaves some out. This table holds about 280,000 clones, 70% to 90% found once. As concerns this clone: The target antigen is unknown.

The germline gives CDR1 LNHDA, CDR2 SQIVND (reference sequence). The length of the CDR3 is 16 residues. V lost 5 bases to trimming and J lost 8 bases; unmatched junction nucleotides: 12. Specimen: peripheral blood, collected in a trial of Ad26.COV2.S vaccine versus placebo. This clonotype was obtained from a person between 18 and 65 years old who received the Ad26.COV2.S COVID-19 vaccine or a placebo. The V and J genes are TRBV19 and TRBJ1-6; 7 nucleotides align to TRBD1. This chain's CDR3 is CASSPRDSIAHSPLHF. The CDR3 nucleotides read TGTGCCAGTAGTCCAAGGGACAGCATAGCGCATTCACCCCTCCACTTT.